The clone carrying this TCR beta chain was counted only a few times. The antigen is unknown. These data come from a study of response to subunit inactivated influenza vaccine. General observations from the study: With each seasonal influenza vaccination, the authors suggested, few new T cells are recruited.

TCRdb re-called the RT-PCR reads through MiXCR, storing one row per CDR3 protein. The table includes about 500,000 distinct CDR3 sequences, approximately 15% detected once. The sequence derives from a man aged 50-75 years who received an inactivated influenza vaccine. The sample consisted of CD4+ T cells sorted from PBMCs, taken around 2 years after vaccination.

The CDR3: CASRATDNYGYTF. CDR3 DNA sequence: TGTGCCAGCAGAGCGACAGATAACTATGGCTACACCTTC. The rearrangement links TRBV27 to TRBJ1-2; D is perhaps TRBD1 (5 bases). From germline, CDR1 is MNHEY and CDR2 SMNVEV (reference sequence). V was clipped by 6 bases and J by 1 base, with 9 bases between them. The CDR3 loop spans 13 amino acids.